Following are 15 T cell receptor beta chains from one sample sequenced in a study of cytomegalovirus exposure and HLA in healthy donors (dated by TCRdb to about 2017). The method behind the library was the immunoSEQ multiplex PCR assay. For the multiplex PCR, a mixture combining 60 forward primers for TCR Vbeta segments and 13 reverse primers for TCR Jbeta segments was used. The table comes from immuneACCESS by way of TCRdb, which keeps in-frame sequences with V and J called. Part of the clones is missing from these tables; in studies checked, under half for an unresolved V gene and the rest for unknown reasons. A total of roughly 150,000 clones appear in this sample, 65% to 80% of them only once. 3% to 4.5% of the sample lies in the top ten. The material sequenced was PBMCs. The receptors derive from a male donor in good health and CMV-seronegative.

The chain has TRBV5-1 and TRBJ1-5, with 7 bases identical to TRBD1. The V gene's germline CDR1 is SGHRS and CDR2 YFSETQ. With 0 bases clipped from V and 6 bases from J, the junction kept 3 bases outside the gene matches. The CDR3 runs to 14 residues. This chain's CDR3 is CASSLEGGVQPQHF. The CDR3 coding sequence is TGCGCCAGCAGCTTGGAAGGGGGCGTTCAGCCCCAGCATTTT.

This clone was counted between two and nine times. This chain uses TRBV9 with TRBJ1-2, with TRBD1 identical over 7 bases. Germline V CDR1 and CDR2: SGDLS, YYNGEE. Unmatched junction bases numbered 13, after V lost 4 bases and J lost 4 bases. The CDR3 spans 16 residues. The chain's CDR3 is CASSPWSEGGSYGYTF. In DNA form, the CDR3 reads TGTGCCAGCAGCCCGTGGTCTGAAGGGGGCAGCTATGGCTACACCTTC.

This clone was observed a handful of times. The gene calls are TRBV6-1 and TRBJ1-5, with 8 bases aligning to TRBD1. Germline-derived CDR1 and CDR2 are MNHNS and SASEGT. V was pared by 3 bases and J by 2 bases, with 9 bases of the junction left unmatched. The CDR3 contains 17 residues. The CDR3 DNA reads TGTGCCAGCAGTGAGACAGGGGTTAGGATTGGCAATCAGCCCCAGCATTTT. This translates into CASSETGVRIGNQPQHF.

The table lists this clone with a few counts. J is TRBJ1-1 and V is TRBV6-6; D perhaps matches TRBD1 (6 bases). The CDR3 runs 15 residues. Germline V gene sequence: CDR1 MNHNY, CDR2 SVGAGI (reference sequence). V shed 4 bases and J shed 5 bases, with 17 bases lying between them. This CDR3 is CASSLRGGAGTEAFF. CDR3 coding DNA: TGTGCCAGCAGTTTGAGGGGGGGCGCGGGTACTGAAGCTTTCTTT.

About this clone: A read error may produce the germline difference seen at one junction end. J is TRBJ2-1 and V is TRBV6-4; tentative D call: TRBD1 (6 bases). Germline values: CDR1 MRHNA, CDR2 SNTAGT. This CDR3 has 15 residues. The CDR3 sequence: CASSDGTGSSNEQFF. The CDR3 coding sequence is TGTGCCAGCAGTGATGGAACAGGGTCCTCCAATGAGCAGTTCTTC.

The chain joins TRBV2 to TRBJ1-1; 7 positions agree with TRBD1. The CDR3 spans 14 residues. The J segment lost 5 bases and the V segment lost 3 bases, leaving 6 bases of the junction unmatched. Germline assignment: CDR1 SNHLY and CDR2 FYNNEI. The CDR3 loop reads CASSDGQGVTEAFF. Written as DNA, the CDR3 is TGTGCCAGCAGTGACGGGCAGGGGGTGACTGAAGCTTTCTTT. Complete variable domain (other parts from reference TRBV2 and TRBJ1-1): EPEVTQTPSHQVTQMGQEVILRCVPISNHLYFYWYRQILGQKVEFLVSFYNNEISEKSEIFDDQFSVERPDGSNFTLKIRSTKLEDSAMYFCASSDGQGVTEAFFGQGTRLTVV.

J is TRBJ2-4 and V is TRBV9; D perhaps matches TRBD2 (5 bases). V dropped 7 bases and J dropped 5 bases, with 13 bases sitting between them. The CDR3 length is 13 residues. Germline CDR1 reads SGDLS; CDR2 reads YYNGEE. This CDR3 is CASSGILENIQYF. The CDR3, as DNA: TGTGCCAGCTCAGGAATACTAGAAAACATTCAGTACTTC.

This rearrangement joins TRBV10-3 to TRBJ1-1; 10 positions match TRBD1. Losses at the gene ends were 2 bases for V and 7 bases for J; bases not matched to a gene: 4. The CDR3 sequence is 14 residues long. The germline V gene encodes CDR1 ENHRY and CDR2 SYGVKD. Here the CDR3 reads CAISEGTGVNEAFF. The CDR3 DNA reads as TGTGCCATCAGTGAGGGGACAGGGGTGAATGAAGCTTTCTTT.

In its sample, this clone was seen a few times. V is TRBV2 and J is TRBJ2-3; a possible D gene is TRBD1 (5 bases). CDR3 length equals 13 residues. Germline lookup yields CDR1 SNHLY and CDR2 FYNNEI. V was trimmed by 4 bases and J by 6 bases, leaving 11 bases between them. The CDR3 sequence: CASSVRGVDTQYF. Written as DNA, the CDR3 is TGTGCCAGCAGTGTAAGGGGTGTGGATACGCAGTATTTT.

The V call is TRBV6-1, the J call TRBJ1-3; 8 bases map to TRBD1. The CDR3 consists of 14 residues. Looked up from germline, CDR1 is MNHNS and CDR2 is SASEGT. V gave up 8 bases and J gave up 3 bases; unmatched junction bases: 6. The CDR3 loop is CASLDRVGGNTIYF. The CDR3 DNA follows: TGTGCCAGCCTGGACAGGGTGGGTGGAAACACCATATATTTT.

This chain joins TRBV27 and TRBJ2-1; 9 nucleotides line up with TRBD2. The CDR3 consists of 15 residues. Germline V gene data show CDR1 as MNHEY and CDR2 as SMNVEV (reference sequence). V shed 3 bases and J 5 bases; nucleotides not matched to a gene: 5. In nucleotides, the CDR3 is TGTGCCAGCAGTTTGGGGCTAGCGGGGAACAATGAGCAGTTCTTC. Protein: CASSLGLAGNNEQFF.

The rearrangement links TRBV7-6 to TRBJ2-7, with TRBD1 matching over 7 bases. The CDR3 has 16 residues. Trimming at V came to 1 base and at J to 11 bases, leaving 17 bases not matched to a gene. Per germline, CDR1 SGHVS and CDR2 FNYEAQ. This chain's CDR3 is CASSLDIPGTASEEYF. The CDR3 DNA is TGTGCCAGCAGCTTAGACATCCCCGGGACAGCCAGTGAGGAGTACTTC.

This chain uses TRBV4-2 with TRBJ2-1; tentatively, D is TRBD2 (6 bases). CDR1 and CDR2 from the germline V gene are LGHNA and YNFKEQ. This CDR3 is 16 amino acids long. Deletions cut 3 bases from V and 1 base from J, with 13 bases between. The CDR3 sequence: CASSQTDRGSYNEQFF. The DNA of the CDR3 is TGTGCCAGCAGCCAGACAGACCGGGGGTCCTACAATGAGCAGTTCTTC.

This clone has just one count. In nucleotides, the CDR3 is TGTGCCAGTAGTATAAGAGGGCAGGGGTTTGGGAACACTGAAGCTTTCTTT. This gives the protein CASSIRGQGFGNTEAFF. The chain is built from TRBV19 and TRBJ1-1, with D possibly TRBD1 on 6 matching bases. The CDR3 is made up of 17 amino acids. V was clipped by 2 bases and J by 1 base, with 17 bases between them. In germline, CDR1 is LNHDA, CDR2 SQIVND (reference sequence). The full variable domain, its missing parts supplied by reference TRBV19 and TRBJ1-1, is DGGITQSPKYLFRKEGQNVTLSCEQNLNHDAMYWYRQDPGQGLRLIYYSQIVNDFQKGDIAEGYSVSREKKESFPLTVTSAQKNPTAFYLCASSIRGQGFGNTEAFFGQGTRLTVV.

The table lists this clone with a few counts. The chain couples TRBV9 to TRBJ2-5, with 12 bases lining up with TRBD2. This CDR3 is 17 amino acids long. CDR1 is SGDLS and CDR2 is YYNGEE in the germline V gene. The J segment lost 7 bases and the V segment lost 0 bases, leaving 10 bases of the junction unmatched. The CDR3 nucleotides read TGTGCCAGCAGCGTAGGGGGGACTAGCGGGTACTCCGGGACCCAGTACTTC. Encoded protein: CASSVGGTSGYSGTQYF.